This T cell receptor beta chain derives from a study of T cells in Graves' hyperthyroidism and ophthalmopathy. The study, taken as a whole, reports: A 13 V-J model separated ophthalmopathy from stable hyperthyroidism. Most expanded thyroid clonotypes above 0.001 also appeared in blood.

Amplified TCR beta CDR3 regions derived from RNA transcripts. The TCR CDR3 was amplified in a first-round RT-PCR using the HTBI primer set. Each CDR3 protein gets one entry after TCRdb re-called the multiplex PCR reads with MiXCR. The sample gives 550,000 to 700,000 distinct CDR3 sequences, around 45% of which show up once; roughly 20% is in the top ten. This clonotype has just a few counts. Its antigen is still unknown. Thyroid ultrasound and orbital computed tomography, with clinical symptoms and serum thyroxine and TRAb, informed diagnoses. V was pared by 0 bases and J by 0 bases, with 1 base of the junction left unmatched. The CDR3 runs 15 residues. Germline assignment: CDR1 ENHRY and CDR2 SYGVKD.

The sequencing sample was made of peripheral blood or thyroid tissue (not recorded which). The chain employs TRBV10-3 and TRBJ1-1; TRBD1 matches at 7 bases. The receptor comes from an adult woman with Graves' disease, either hyperthyroidism or ophthalmopathy (not recorded which). The DNA for the CDR3 is TGTGCCATCAGTGAGTCTGGGACAGTGAACACTGAAGCTTTCTTT. This encodes CAISESGTVNTEAFF.